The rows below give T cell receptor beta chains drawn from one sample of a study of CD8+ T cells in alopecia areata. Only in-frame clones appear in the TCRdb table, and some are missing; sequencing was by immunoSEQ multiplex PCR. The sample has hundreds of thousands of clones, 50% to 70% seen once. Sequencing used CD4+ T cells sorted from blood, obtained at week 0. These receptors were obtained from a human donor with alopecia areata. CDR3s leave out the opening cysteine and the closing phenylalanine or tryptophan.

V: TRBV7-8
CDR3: ASSSSESTDTQY

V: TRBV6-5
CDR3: ASRRQGTGQPQH

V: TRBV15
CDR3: ATSRDWLAGMTEQY

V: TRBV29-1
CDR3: SGGGTGNEQF

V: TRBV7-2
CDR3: ASSLVAGSYEQY

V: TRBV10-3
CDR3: AISDPEGLAGVVYEQY

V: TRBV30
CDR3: AWSVKASTDTQY

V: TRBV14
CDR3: ASRHYRTSGNTIY

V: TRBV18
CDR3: ASSPSGQGPYEQY

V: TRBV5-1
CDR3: ASSLDSEDGYT

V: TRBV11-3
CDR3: ASSGRGNEQF

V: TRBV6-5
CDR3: ASSYGQVNSYEQY

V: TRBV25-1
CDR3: ASSEYPTGYLSYNEQF

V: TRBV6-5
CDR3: ASSPGLFYGYT

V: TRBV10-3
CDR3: AISEDVDTQY

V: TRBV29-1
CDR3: STGTGNTEAF

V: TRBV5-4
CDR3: ASSPGTSGRARDTQY

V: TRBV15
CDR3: ATSRYGTPQGANVLT

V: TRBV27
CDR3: ASGRDRPSTDTQY

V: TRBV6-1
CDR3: ASSPGQGNYGYT

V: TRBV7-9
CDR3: ASSLARGGRADTQY

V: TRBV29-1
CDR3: SAGQGEY

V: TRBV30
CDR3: AWSVVMSPLH

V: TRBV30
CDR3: AWSGDRGHTEAF

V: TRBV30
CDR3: AWAGGTDGYT

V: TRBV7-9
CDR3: ASSLDVAGVHGYT

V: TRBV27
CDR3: ASSPWTGNYGYT